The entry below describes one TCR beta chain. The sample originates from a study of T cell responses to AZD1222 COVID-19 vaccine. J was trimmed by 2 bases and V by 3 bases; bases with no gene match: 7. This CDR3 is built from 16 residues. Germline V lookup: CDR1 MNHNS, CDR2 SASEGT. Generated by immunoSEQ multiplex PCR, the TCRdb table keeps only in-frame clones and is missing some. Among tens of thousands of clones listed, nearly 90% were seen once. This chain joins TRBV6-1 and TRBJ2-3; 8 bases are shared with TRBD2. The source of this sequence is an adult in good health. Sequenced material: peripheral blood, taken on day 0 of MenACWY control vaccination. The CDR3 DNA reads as TGTGCCAGCAGTGACCTAGGCGGGGGGTTCACAGATACGCAGTATTTT. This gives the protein CASSDLGGGFTDTQYF.